This TCR beta chain came from a study of shared clonotypes between healthy human individuals. Across the study: CD4 naive and CD4 memory each took three plates per donor, while CD8 naive took two and CD8 memory one.

Sorted-subset replicate PCR reactions contained approximately 190 ng DNA, corresponding to about 30,000 T cell genomes. Original processing notes: From ImmunoSEQ came sequences covering only the junction and carrying no quality scores, so filtering differed. Using immunoSEQ multiplex PCR, the repertoire was profiled, and TCRdb retains in-frame clones only, with some absent. V and J calls and clone size are copied from that table; D and trimming were computed from the DNA. The sample has 2 million to 2.5 million clones; 85% to 95% are singletons. Trimming took off 6 bases at V and 1 base at J, with 9 bases between the two ends. This CDR3 contains 14 residues. Germline values: CDR1 SGHTA, CDR2 FQGTGA.

The source material was naive CD4+ T cells from PBMCs. The subset here: CD45RA+ positively selected. The chain recombines TRBV7-3 with TRBJ2-2, with D uncertain. The receptor comes from a man between 18 and 35 years old in good health. Some clones in this sample may be carry-over from other donors' samples. The CDR3 DNA reads TGTGCCAGCAGGGCCTCATTGAACACCGGGGAGCTGTTTTTT. Its protein is CASRASLNTGELFF. Filled out from reference TRBV7-3 and TRBJ2-2, the complete variable domain reads GAGVSQTPSNKVTEKGKYVELRCDPISGHTALYWYRQSLGQGPEFLIYFQGTGAADDSGLPNDRFFAVRPEGSVSTLKIQRTERGDSAVYLCASRASLNTGELFFGEGSRLTVL.